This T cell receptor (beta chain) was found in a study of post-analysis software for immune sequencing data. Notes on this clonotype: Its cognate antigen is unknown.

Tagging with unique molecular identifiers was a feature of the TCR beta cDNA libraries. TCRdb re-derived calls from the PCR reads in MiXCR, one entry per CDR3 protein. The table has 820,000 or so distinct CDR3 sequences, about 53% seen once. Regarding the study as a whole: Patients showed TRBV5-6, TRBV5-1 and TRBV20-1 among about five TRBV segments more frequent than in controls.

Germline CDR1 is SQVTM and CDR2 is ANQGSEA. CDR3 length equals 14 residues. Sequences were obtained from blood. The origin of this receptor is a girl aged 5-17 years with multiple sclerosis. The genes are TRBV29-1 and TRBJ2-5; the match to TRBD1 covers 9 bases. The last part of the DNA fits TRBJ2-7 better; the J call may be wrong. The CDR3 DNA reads TGCAGCGTTGTTTCGGACAGGGGAGGAGGCGAGCAGTACTTC. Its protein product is CSVVSDRGGGEQYF.